A single sample is the source of the 31 T cell receptor beta chains below, sequenced in a study of beta chain features in type 1 diabetes. Findings and limits, study-wide: Shortening that was moderate but significant affected the TCRB CDR3s of Type 1 diabetes patients in all four CD4+ subsets.

Which antigens these TCRs recognize remains unknown. cDNA synthesis used the whole RNA isolate, giving expressed TCRB sequences. Repertoires were generated with immunoSEQ multiplex PCR, while TCRdb's copy carries only in-frame clones and drops some. The sample carries about 150,000 clones, approximately 7.9% recorded once. The sequencing input was central memory CD4+ T cells from blood. All receptors derive from a young man with type 1 diabetes.

The rearrangement joins TRBV7-2 to TRBJ2-4; perhaps TRBD1 as D (5 bases). The CDR3 spans 11 residues. Trimming cost V 5 bases and J 9 bases, with 8 bases left between them. The germline CDR1 and CDR2 sequences are SGHTA and FQGNSA. The CDR3: CASSLQGIQYF. In nucleotides, the CDR3 is TGTGCCAGCAGCCTCCAGGGCATTCAGTACTTC.

The J gene is TRBJ2-3, the V gene TRBV6-6; D gene ambiguous. Germline lookup yields CDR1 MNHNY and CDR2 SVGAGI (reference sequence). The CDR3 covers 12 residues. Trimming stripped 8 bases from V and 0 bases from J, with 6 bases between. CDR3 protein: CASGPSTDTQYF. The CDR3 DNA reads as TGTGCCAGCGGGCCAAGCACAGATACGCAGTATTTT.

This clone was observed a handful of times. The genes are TRBV19 and TRBJ1-6; a weak D match, TRBD1 (5 bases). Germline-derived CDR1 and CDR2 are LNHDA and SQIVND (reference sequence). Trimming shortened V by 4 bases and J by 10 bases, and 20 bases separated the two germline ends. The CDR3 length is 16 residues. The CDR3 here is CASSTRDRGGGSPLHF. The CDR3 nucleotides are TGTGCCAGTAGTACTCGGGACCGGGGAGGTGGATCACCCCTCCACTTT.

The chain is built from TRBV7-2 and TRBJ1-1; no definite D call. Deletions cut 1 base from V and 1 base from J, with 22 bases between. In germline, CDR1 is SGHTA, CDR2 FQGNSA. This CDR3 spans 19 amino acids. The DNA for the CDR3 is TGTGCCAGCAGCTTAGGATGGCGGGCCCTTCCCCCTAAGAACACTGAAGCTTTCTTT. It codes for CASSLGWRALPPKNTEAFF. Full variable domain (remainder filled in from reference TRBV7-2 and TRBJ1-1): GAGVSQSPSNKVTEKGKDVELRCDPISGHTALYWYRQSLGQGLEFLIYFQGNSAPDKSGLPSDRFSAERTGGSVSTLTIQRTQQEDSAVYLCASSLGWRALPPKNTEAFFGQGTRLTVV.

V gene TRBV4-3 combines with J gene TRBJ1-5; 8 bases are shared with TRBD1. V shed 0 bases and J 2 bases; nucleotides not matched to a gene: 9. Germline lookup yields CDR1 LGHNA and CDR2 YSLEER. The CDR3 extends over 18 amino acids. The CDR3 nucleotides read TGCGCCAGCAGCCAAGAACTTCTCGACAGGGGTCGCAATCAGCCCCAGCATTTT. This gives the protein CASSQELLDRGRNQPQHF.

This clone occurred a few times. The genes are TRBV18 and TRBJ2-3; D remains unclear. The CDR3 sequence is 14 residues long. V lost 0 bases and J 0 bases, leaving 4 bases between the germline ends. The V gene's germline CDR1 is KGHSH and CDR2 LQKENI. CDR3 in amino acids: CASSPPSSTDTQYF. CDR3 coding DNA: TGTGCCAGCTCACCACCGAGTAGCACAGATACGCAGTATTTT.

The chain carries TRBV11-2 and TRBJ2-4; weak D call: TRBD1 (6 bases). The germline V and J ends were trimmed by 5 bases and 0 bases, with 11 bases remaining between them. Germline values: CDR1 SGHAT, CDR2 FQNNGV. The CDR3 spans 15 residues. In DNA form, the CDR3 reads TGTGCCAGCAGCCCCAGGGGTGTAGCCAAAAACATTCAGTACTTC. The encoded protein is CASSPRGVAKNIQYF.

The J gene is TRBJ2-3, the V gene TRBV7-9; TRBD2 is a possible D gene (5 bases). Trimming stripped 2 bases from V and 2 bases from J, with 8 bases between. The CDR3 loop spans 14 amino acids. Per the germline V gene, CDR1 is SEHNR and CDR2 is FQNEAQ (reference sequence). This CDR3 is CASSLLAFTDTQYF. In DNA form, the CDR3 reads TGTGCCAGCAGCTTATTAGCGTTCACAGATACGCAGTATTTT. Combining the CDR3 with reference TRBV7-9 and TRBJ2-3 gives the whole variable domain DTGVSQNPRHKITKRGQNVTFRCDPISEHNRLYWYRQTLGQGPEFLTYFQNEAQLEKSRLLSDRFSAERPKGSFSTLEIQRTEQGDSAMYLCASSLLAFTDTQYFGPGTRLTVL.

This clone was observed at least ten times. The chain combines TRBV29-1 with TRBJ1-4, with 7 bases aligning to TRBD1. CDR1 and CDR2 from the germline V gene are SQVTM and ANQGSEA. V was pared by 7 bases and J by 7 bases, with 6 bases of the junction left unmatched. The CDR3 runs 12 residues. As DNA, the CDR3 is TGCAGCGCTGAGGGACAGTCTGAAAAACTGTTTTTT. Its protein product is CSAEGQSEKLFF. The complete variable domain, with remaining parts taken from reference TRBV29-1 and TRBJ1-4, reads SAVISQKPSRDICQRGTSLTIQCQVDSQVTMMFWYRQQPGQSLTLIATANQGSEATYESGFVIDKFPISRPNLTFSTLTVSNMSPEDSSIYLCSAEGQSEKLFFGSGTQLSVL.

The chain is built from TRBV4-3 and TRBJ2-1; 7 bases are shared with TRBD2. V trimming: 1 base; J trimming: 0 bases; junction bases outside the gene matches: 9. The CDR3 is 18 amino acids. Germline CDR1 is LGHNA and CDR2 is YSLEER. The chain's CDR3 is CASSQGISAGRSYNEQFF. CDR3 bases: TGCGCCAGCAGCCAAGGCATCTCAGCGGGGCGCTCCTACAATGAGCAGTTCTTC.

The J gene is TRBJ1-1, the V gene TRBV18, with D perhaps matching TRBD1 (5 bases). The germline V and J ends were trimmed by 4 bases and 8 bases, with 11 bases remaining between them. The germline V gene has CDR1 KGHSH and CDR2 LQKENI. CDR3 length: 12 amino acids. The CDR3 coding sequence is TGTGCCAGCTCACGGGAGGGGCAAGAAGCTTTCTTT. Translation: CASSREGQEAFF.

At least ten counts were recorded for this clone. V is TRBV29-1 and J is TRBJ2-3, with TRBD2 identical over 8 bases. The ends lost 2 bases at V and 2 bases at J; junction bases unmatched: 6. CDR1 SQVTM and CDR2 ANQGSEA come from the germline V gene. CDR3 length: 15 amino acids. This CDR3 reads CSVETTSATTDTQYF. CDR3 bases: TGCAGCGTTGAAACGACTAGCGCAACCACAGATACGCAGTATTTT.

This clone was picked up many times. As DNA, the CDR3 is TGTGCCATCAGTGATCAGGGGGGATTATCCTACGAGCAGTACTTC. Its protein is CAISDQGGLSYEQYF. The chain is built from TRBV10-3 and TRBJ2-7; maybe TRBD1 (7 bases). Germline CDR1 reads ENHRY; CDR2 reads SYGVKD. V lost 3 bases to trimming and J lost 1 base, with 13 bases between them. The CDR3 extends over 15 amino acids.

The chain joins TRBV11-3 to TRBJ2-1; 13 bases agree with TRBD2. Trimming took 1 base from V and 9 from J; bases not matched to a gene: 9. Germline lookup yields CDR1 SGHNT and CDR2 YENEEA. The CDR3 consists of 17 residues. In nucleotides, the CDR3 is TGTGCCAGCAGCTTAGGACTAGCGGGGGGCCAATCGGGTGAGCAGTTCTTC. It translates to CASSLGLAGGQSGEQFF.

The V and J genes are TRBV4-3 and TRBJ1-3; D not certain. CDR3 length: 16 amino acids. V dropped 4 bases and J dropped 0 bases, with 13 bases sitting between them. Germline lookup yields CDR1 LGHNA and CDR2 YSLEER. The CDR3 is CASSLSSHRSGNTIYF. The CDR3 DNA is TGCGCCAGCAGCCTGAGTAGTCACCGCTCTGGAAACACCATATATTTT.

This clone occurred a few times. The chain recombines TRBV5-1 with TRBJ2-3, with 10 bases fitting TRBD1. This CDR3 has 17 amino acids. Germline CDR1 is SGHRS and CDR2 is YFSETQ. V dropped 0 bases and J dropped 7; count of bases not matched to a gene: 11. CDR3 nucleotides: TGCGCCAGCAGCTTGGATTCCGGGACAGGGGATTATAATACGCAGTATTTT. This sequence encodes CASSLDSGTGDYNTQYF.

This clone occurred a few times. The rearrangement uses TRBV2 and TRBJ2-7, with D maybe TRBD1 (5 bases). The ends were cut back, 5 bases at V and 2 bases at J, with 19 bases in the middle. Looked up from germline, CDR1 is SNHLY and CDR2 is FYNNEI. The CDR3 covers 16 residues. The CDR3 loop reads CASSPGIDSSAYEQYF. The DNA for the CDR3 is TGTGCCAGCAGTCCCGGCATAGACAGCTCCGCCTACGAGCAGTACTTC.

The chain uses TRBV5-4 and TRBJ2-3; weak D call: TRBD2 (6 bases). The CDR3 extends over 14 amino acids. V was clipped by 2 bases and J by 2 bases, with 9 bases between them. Germline V gene lookup returns CDR1 SGHNT and CDR2 YYREEE (reference sequence). The CDR3 sequence: CASSFAGPTDTQYF. As DNA, the CDR3 is TGTGCCAGCAGCTTCGCGGGGCCCACAGATACGCAGTATTTT.

The gene calls are TRBV6-1 and TRBJ1-1, with 9 bases identical to TRBD1. CDR1 and CDR2 from the germline V gene are MNHNS and SASEGT. The CDR3 is 14 residues long. Trimming at V came to 2 bases and at J to 5 bases, leaving 3 bases not matched to a gene. CDR3 coding DNA: TGTGCCAGCAGTGAAAACAGGGGGCGGACTGAAGCTTTCTTT. Translation: CASSENRGRTEAFF.

Only a few counts were recorded for this clone. CDR3 amino acids: CASRLTGQGYEQYF. For the CDR3, the DNA is TGTGCCAGCAGATTGACGGGACAGGGATACGAGCAGTACTTC. The rearrangement joins TRBV6-5 to TRBJ2-7; 9 bases map to TRBD1. V lost 6 bases to trimming and J lost 4 bases; unmatched junction nucleotides: 7. Germline CDR1 is MNHEY and CDR2 is SVGAGI. The CDR3 extends over 14 amino acids.

This clone was detected only a few times. The rearrangement joins TRBV7-2 to TRBJ1-5; no clear D gene. CDR3 length: 15 amino acids. Germline V gene sequence: CDR1 SGHTA, CDR2 FQGNSA. The V gene lost 4 bases and the J gene lost 4 bases, with 14 bases spanning the gap. Written as DNA, the CDR3 is TGTGCCAGCAGCTACCGCACTGCGGGGAATCAGCCCCAGCATTTT. Amino acids: CASSYRTAGNQPQHF.

This clone has more than one count but fewer than ten. The chain uses TRBV4-3 and TRBJ2-7, with 7 bases matching TRBD1. Germline V gene data show CDR1 as LGHNA and CDR2 as YSLEER. The CDR3 loop spans 14 amino acids. Trimming took 4 bases from V and 4 from J; bases not matched to a gene: 7. The CDR3 sequence is CASSPTGIFYEQYF. The CDR3 nucleotides read TGCGCCAGCAGCCCGACAGGGATTTTTTACGAGCAGTACTTC.

This sequence joins TRBV27 and TRBJ2-3; D not certain. Trimming left V 3 bases short and J 3 bases short, with 7 bases between. The CDR3 is made up of 13 amino acids. Germline CDR1 reads MNHEY; CDR2 reads SMNVEV (reference sequence). DNA for the CDR3: TGTGCCAGCAGTTTCGGTGGTACAGATACGCAGTATTTT. Translated: CASSFGGTDTQYF.

This sequence joins TRBV6-4 and TRBJ1-2, with 7 positions matching TRBD1. CDR1 is MRHNA, CDR2 SNTAGT, per germline. The CDR3 is 14 residues long. The ends lost 6 bases at V and 7 bases at J; junction bases unmatched: 11. As DNA, the CDR3 is TGTGCCAGCAGCGCACAGGGGTCCGGGAGTGGCTACACCTTC. It specifies CASSAQGSGSGYTF.

V usage is TRBV7-2 and J usage is TRBJ2-3, with 8 bases aligning to TRBD2. Germline V gene lookup returns CDR1 SGHTA and CDR2 FQGNSA. Unmatched junction bases numbered 7, after V lost 9 bases and J lost 2 bases. CDR3 size: 14 residues. CDR3 residues: CASIRGGYTDTQYF. DNA of the CDR3: TGTGCCAGTATACGGGGGGGCTACACAGATACGCAGTATTTT. Looking up the rest from reference TRBV7-2 and TRBJ2-3 gives the full variable domain: GAGVSQSPSNKVTEKGKDVELRCDPISGHTALYWYRQSLGQGLEFLIYFQGNSAPDKSGLPSDRFSAERTGGSVSTLTIQRTQQEDSAVYLCASIRGGYTDTQYFGPGTRLTVL.

In this sample, this clone turned up many times. This chain uses TRBV6-6 with TRBJ2-3; TRBD2 agrees at 7 bases. Germline CDR1 is MNHNY and CDR2 is SVGAGI (reference sequence). V shed 2 bases, J shed 2 bases, and the junction held 4 bases outside the gene matches. The CDR3 is made up of 15 amino acids. The CDR3 here is CASSYGGLDTDTQYF. The CDR3 bases are TGTGCCAGCAGTTACGGTGGACTAGACACAGATACGCAGTATTTT.

This clone was found a few times. The chain links TRBV18 to TRBJ2-7, with 9 positions matching TRBD2. V was clipped by 3 bases and J by 3 bases; unmatched bases: 6. The length of the CDR3 is 15 residues. Germline V gives CDR1 KGHSH, CDR2 LQKENI. The CDR3 sequence: CASSPAGGAFYEQYF. Written as DNA, the CDR3 is TGTGCCAGCTCACCCGCGGGGGGGGCGTTCTACGAGCAGTACTTC. The full variable domain, in which reference TRBV18 and TRBJ2-7 provide the parts outside the CDR3, is NAGVMQNPRHLVRRRGQEARLRCSPMKGHSHVYWYRQLPEEGLKFMVYLQKENIIDESGMPKERFSAEFPKEGPSILRIQQVVRGDSAAYFCASSPAGGAFYEQYFGPGTRLTVT.

The chain recombines TRBV7-2 with TRBJ2-1; TRBD2 matches at 7 bases. The length of the CDR3 is 13 residues. CDR1 and CDR2 from the germline V gene are SGHTA and FQGNSA. V lost 3 bases, J lost 4 bases, and 0 bases stayed unmatched. Here the CDR3 DNA reads TGTGCCAGCAGCTTCGGGAGGTACAATGAGCAGTTCTTC. Its protein is CASSFGRYNEQFF.

In its sample, this clone was seen a few times. The V gene is TRBV7-9, the J gene TRBJ2-7, with D unclear. Between the trimmed V and J ends, which lost 5 bases and 6 bases, there was a span of 11 bases. Germline V CDR1 and CDR2: SEHNR, FQNEAQ (reference sequence). CDR3 length: 12 amino acids. CDR3 in amino acids: CASSPSGFEQYF. CDR3 nucleotide sequence: TGTGCCAGCAGCCCATCCGGGTTCGAGCAGTACTTC.

This clone was counted between two and nine times. The V call is TRBV6-4, the J call TRBJ2-1; D uncertain. The CDR3 contains 13 residues. Trimming took 2 bases from V and 5 from J, leaving 7 bases between them. Germline V lookup: CDR1 MRHNA, CDR2 SNTAGT. CDR3 sequence: CASSDVVDNEQFF. The CDR3 nucleotides read TGTGCCAGCAGTGACGTGGTAGACAATGAGCAGTTCTTC.

The sample holds a few counts of this clone. The V gene is TRBV6-6, the J gene TRBJ2-7; 7 bases match TRBD2. Germline-derived CDR1 and CDR2 are MNHNY and SVGAGI (reference sequence). V was clipped by 5 bases and J by 0 bases; unmatched bases: 7. The CDR3 has 15 amino acids. CDR3 amino acids: CASSTSAGDSYEQYF. Here the CDR3 DNA reads TGTGCCAGCAGTACCAGCGCGGGGGACTCCTACGAGCAGTACTTC.